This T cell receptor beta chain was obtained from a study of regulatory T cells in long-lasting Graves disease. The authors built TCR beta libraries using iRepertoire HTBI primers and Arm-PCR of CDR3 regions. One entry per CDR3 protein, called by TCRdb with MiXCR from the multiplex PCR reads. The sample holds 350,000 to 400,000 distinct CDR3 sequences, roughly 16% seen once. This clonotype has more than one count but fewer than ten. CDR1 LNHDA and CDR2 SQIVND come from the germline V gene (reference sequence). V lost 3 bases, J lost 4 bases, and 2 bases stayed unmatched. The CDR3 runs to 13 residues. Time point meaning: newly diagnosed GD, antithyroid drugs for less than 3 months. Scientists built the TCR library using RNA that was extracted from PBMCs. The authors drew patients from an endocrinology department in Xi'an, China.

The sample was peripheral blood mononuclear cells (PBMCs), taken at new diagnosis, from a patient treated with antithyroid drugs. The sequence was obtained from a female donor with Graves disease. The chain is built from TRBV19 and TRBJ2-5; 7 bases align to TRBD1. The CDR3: CASSIDRAETQYF. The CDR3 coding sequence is TGTGCCAGTAGTATCGACAGGGCAGAGACCCAGTACTTC.